This T cell receptor beta chain was retrieved from a study of T cells of healthy individuals. This clonotype was detected ten times or more. The germline gives CDR1 SGHVS, CDR2 FQNEAQ. There are 16 residues in the CDR3. V lost 3 bases to trimming and J lost 4 bases, with 19 bases between them. TCRdb analysed the 5' RACE reads with MiXCR anew, one entry per CDR3 protein. The sample records about 53,000 distinct CDR3 sequences, 14% to 15% being singletons. The TCR comes from a human donor in good health. The genes are TRBV7-8 and TRBJ2-7, with D perhaps TRBD1 or TRBD2 (5 bases each). The CDR3 DNA reads TGTGCCAGCAGCTTGGGGCCGGGGCCCGGGGATTACGAGCAGTACTTC. Protein product: CASSLGPGPGDYEQYF.